Given below is one TCR beta chain in context. The antigen remains undetermined. For the second PCR, which ran for roughly 7 to 11 cycles, a sample-barcoded 5' primer and a J-beta primer mix were used. MiXCR, applied by TCRdb to the 5' RACE reads, yields one record per CDR3 protein. The sample has over 500,000 distinct CDR3 sequences, roughly half seen once; the top ten hold roughly 13%. The sample originates from a study of blood T cells in healthy people across ages. General study findings and limits: Long-lived donors had more naive CD4+ cells and higher diversity than aged donors.

The sample comprised blood. The sequence came from a woman of 80 years or more in good health.

Written as DNA, the CDR3 is TGCGCCAGCAGCCGTGCCGGGACTAGCTACAATGAGCAGTTCTTC. Its translation: CASSRAGTSYNEQFF. This chain uses TRBV4-1 with TRBJ2-1, with TRBD2 matching over 8 bases. The germline V gene has CDR1 MGHRA and CDR2 YSYEKL. The junction had 5 bases not matched to a gene; V was cut back by 4 bases and J by 3 bases. The CDR3 extends over 15 amino acids.